The 8 T cell receptor beta chains below were found in one sample sequenced in a study of CD8+ T cells in alopecia areata (dated by TCRdb to the late 2010s). The library was made by the immunoSEQ multiplex PCR assay. To provide template for TCR sequencing, every sample had RNA extracted and reverse transcribed into cDNA. TCRdb took this table from immuneACCESS and kept in-frame rearrangements with V and J called. Such tables lack part of the clones; where checked against another copy, unresolved V genes explain under half of the gap, and the rest is unexplained. Here the sample has roughly 140,000 clones; approximately 50% occur a single time. The ten largest clones take up approximately 1% of the sample. In the paper's terms, the time point label means: baseline before oral tofacitinib. The sequenced sample was CD4+ T cells sorted from blood, obtained at week 0. The receptors here all came from a human donor with alopecia areata.

The rearrangement links TRBV29-1 to TRBJ1-5; TRBD1 agrees at 7 bases. In germline, CDR1 is SQVTM, CDR2 ANQGSEA. This CDR3 comprises 16 residues. V was clipped by 5 bases and J by 4 bases; unmatched bases: 14. As DNA, the CDR3 is TGCAGCGTTTCGGAACACGGGACAGTCAAGAATCAGCCCCAGCATTTT. This sequence encodes CSVSEHGTVKNQPQHF.

V usage is TRBV2 and J usage is TRBJ2-1; D is ambiguous. The CDR3 runs to 15 residues. V was shortened by 4 bases and J by 1 base, with 11 bases between the two germline ends. CDR1 and CDR2 from the germline V gene are SNHLY and FYNNEI. The CDR3 spells CASSVLADSYNEQFF. For the CDR3, the DNA is TGTGCCAGCAGTGTATTAGCAGATTCCTACAATGAGCAGTTCTTC. Drawing the rest from reference TRBV2 and TRBJ2-1, the complete variable domain is EPEVTQTPSHQVTQMGQEVILRCVPISNHLYFYWYRQILGQKVEFLVSFYNNEISEKSEIFDDQFSVERPDGSNFTLKIRSTKLEDSAMYFCASSVLADSYNEQFFGPGTRLTVL.

The chain joins TRBV29-1 to TRBJ2-2; 8 positions agree with TRBD1. Per the germline V gene, CDR1 is SQVTM and CDR2 is ANQGSEA. This CDR3 is 15 amino acids long. V was pared by 3 bases and J by 3 bases, with 6 bases of the junction left unmatched. Here the CDR3 reads CSVDRQGADTGELFF. The CDR3, as DNA: TGCAGCGTTGACCGCCAGGGGGCTGACACCGGGGAGCTGTTTTTT.

The chain combines TRBV2 with TRBJ2-6, with D uncertain. Trimming pared 1 base from V and 0 bases from J, leaving 10 bases between. Germline lookup yields CDR1 SNHLY and CDR2 FYNNEI. The CDR3 sequence is 17 residues long. The CDR3 coding sequence is TGTGCCAGCAGTGAAGAGGCAACTTCCTCTGGGGCCAACGTCCTGACTTTC. Translating it yields CASSEEATSSGANVLTF.

In this sample, this clone turned up a few times. The chain is built from TRBV6-5 and TRBJ1-2, with D possibly being TRBD1 (5 bases). Trimming shortened V by 6 bases and J by 2 bases, and 10 bases separated the two germline ends. The CDR3 is 13 amino acids. Germline CDR1 and CDR2: MNHEY and SVGAGI. The CDR3 sequence is CASSSGANYGYTF. As DNA, the CDR3 is TGTGCCAGCAGCTCCGGGGCGAACTATGGCTACACCTTC.

In its sample, this clone was seen a few times. The genes are TRBV20-1 and TRBJ2-4; D uncertain. The CDR3 consists of 11 residues. Deletions cut 7 bases from V and 8 bases from J, with 12 bases between. Germline assignment: CDR1 DFQATT and CDR2 SNEGSKA (reference sequence). The CDR3 sequence: CSVSQADIQYF. The CDR3 DNA follows: TGCAGTGTCTCTCAGGCGGACATTCAGTACTTC.

This clone has more than one count but fewer than ten. V and J are TRBV7-8 and TRBJ1-2, with D perhaps TRBD1 (6 bases). The V end lost 4 bases, the J end lost 4 bases, and 10 bases lay between the germline ends. CDR3 length: 13 amino acids. Per germline, CDR1 SGHVS and CDR2 FQNEAQ. CDR3 protein: CASSSTGGYGYTF. The CDR3 bases are TGTGCCAGCAGCTCGACAGGAGGCTATGGCTACACCTTC.

This clone has only a few counts. The rearrangement joins TRBV30 to TRBJ2-2, with D perhaps matching TRBD2 (6 bases). The CDR3 spans 14 residues. Trimming took off 0 bases at V and 3 bases at J, with 8 bases between the two ends. Germline values: CDR1 GTSNPN, CDR2 SVGIG (reference sequence). As DNA, the CDR3 is TGTGCCTGGAGTGTAGCGGGTTACACCGGGGAGCTGTTTTTT. Translated, it gives CAWSVAGYTGELFF.